This T cell receptor (beta chain) was observed in a study of OX40 agonist ivuxolimab in advanced cancers. Study in general: Mean age approximately 59 years, range roughly 23 to 79; around 80% male. Partial responses, seen in three patients, involved one hepatocellular carcinoma and two cutaneous melanomas. Checkpoint inhibitors had been given previously to 40% of patients. Points from the study as a whole: Relatively little clonal expansion, among the lowest observed, appeared in partial responders at 0.1-3.0 mg/kg.

This CDR3 comprises 15 residues. J was trimmed by 6 bases and V by 1 base; bases with no gene match: 5. The germline V gene has CDR1 MGHRA and CDR2 YSYEKL. Here immunoSEQ multiplex PCR was the method, and the copy in TCRdb shows in-frame clones only, minus some. Of about 64,000 clones in the sample, 87% were seen once. Concerning this clone itself: Its specificity is unknown.

The V call is TRBV4-1, the J call TRBJ2-7, with 11 bases matching TRBD2. The source material was CD4+ or CD8+ T cells sorted from blood, sampled in a trial of the OX40 agonist ivuxolimab. The source of this sequence is an adult with an advanced solid tumor such as melanoma, head and neck, liver or kidney cancer. The CDR3 is CASSQGTSGRTEQYF. The DNA for the CDR3 is TGCGCCAGCAGCCAAGGAACTAGCGGGAGAACCGAGCAGTACTTC.